This T cell receptor beta chain was documented in a study of monozygotic twins with inflammatory bowel disease (dated 2019 in TCRdb). Turning to the overall study: The complete study included some 28 monozygotic twin pairs: 19 IBD-discordant Danish pairs and nine German pairs, of which four were IBD-concordant and five were IBD-discordant. Each individual had, on average, about 151 000 unique TCRalpha sequences and 181 000 unique TCRbeta sequences available for analysis. Disease-associated traits were sought mainly through comparisons between IBD patients and their genetically identical healthy co-twins within discordant pairs. General findings and caveats noted by the study authors: The analysis was unable to tell apart different T cell subtypes. Fewer clonotypes were shared with other individuals by IBD patients than by healthy twins, most markedly in patients showing signs of disease activity. Because patients were on differing immunosuppressive treatments, the repertoires may have picked up extra background noise and inter-individual variability. IBD patients had lower TCRbeta repertoire diversity, measured by the inverse Simpson index, than their healthy co-twins. The results gave no support for a single strong signal or clonotype linked to IBD. Repertoire similarity did not differ between concordant and discordant twins, which could be due to limited statistical power.

Library preparation used 5' RACE. Preparation of each TCR library used roughly 3,300 ng of total RNA. For each sample, cDNA synthesis with SMARTScribe reverse transcriptase was split into eight separate reactions. During cDNA synthesis, template switching introduced unique molecular identifiers that contained a 6-nucleotide sample barcode. TCRalpha and TCRbeta cDNA was amplified in two nested PCRs of about 17 and 10 cycles, and bead purification was carried out after each PCR. Before amplification, cDNA was treated with uracil DNA-glycosylase and purified using the QIAquick PCR purification kit. The second PCR added Illumina TruSeq-compatible adapters along with sample-specific barcodes. Library quality and concentration were checked on TapeStation and Qubit, and libraries were pooled at around 5 ng each. Sequencing of the pooled libraries was done on an Illumina HiSeq2500 single-index Rapid Run using custom sequencing primers and 2 x 100 bp reads. Under the source paper's analysis protocol: MiGEC version 1.2.6 was used for UMI-based consensus assembly to correct PCR and sequencing errors. MiXCR version 2.1.1 handled V(D)J alignment, clonotype assembly and CDR3 extraction. Normalisation of gene usage, clonotype sharing and MAIT/NKT TCR abundance was achieved by analysing the top 1000, 10 000 and 20 000 clonotypes per sample. Diversity was computed as the inverse Simpson index with the vegan R package after downsampling to 27 000 UMIs. Paired Mann-Whitney U tests on discordant twin pairs were used, with Benjamini-Hochberg multiple-testing correction. TCRdb reprocessed the reads, reporting each CDR3 protein sequence once and no DNA. It is TCRdb's table, rather than the study itself, that gives the V and J calls and clone size. The sample table gives some 330,000 distinct CDR3 sequences. Over 5.5% of the sample comes from the top ten.

Including the terminal cysteine and phenylalanine, the CDR3 comprises 11 residues. The DNA is unrecorded. CDR1 and CDR2 are drawn from the germline V gene: MNHEY, SVGAGI. On this clonotype itself: Its cognate antigen has yet to be identified.

A roughly 2.5 ml peripheral blood sample was drawn into PAXgene tubes per donor and stored at -80°C. Without T cell sorting, total RNA was isolated from whole blood using the PAXgene blood miRNA kit on an automated QIAcube. Peripheral blood from monozygotic twin pairs who were concordant or discordant for inflammatory bowel disease underwent deep TCRalpha and TCRbeta repertoire profiling using unique molecular barcoding. Smoking habits were recorded for all twin pairs, with individuals classified as current, former or never smokers. Sequencing was done on a sample of blood. The rearrangement combines TRBV6-5 with TRBJ1-2. The sequence was collected from a human donor with ulcerative colitis or Crohn's disease, or a healthy co-twin of an affected twin (not recorded which). The CDR3 protein sequence reads: CASSSGTSDTF.